What follows describes a single TCR beta chain. Its antigen is not identified. The sample originates from a study of metastatic and nonmetastatic thyroid tumors. Study-wide context: Repertoires from malignant and benign thyroid patients were compared across blood and tumor or nodule tissue.

Ahead of thyroid surgery, no patient had received treatment of any kind. TCRdb re-clonotyped the PCR reads through MiXCR. The sample lists around 12,000 clones; around 10% were seen once. Study-wide findings and caveats: For both blood and tumor, malignant thyroid tumors reportedly showed significantly higher TCR beta diversity than benign nodules did.

The specimen sequenced was blood. The sequence was collected from a female donor with papillary thyroid cancer or a benign thyroid nodule (not recorded which). Some clones in this sample may be carry-over from other donors' samples.

The CDR3 DNA follows: TGCAGTGCTAGGATAGGGGGAGATGACCAGCCCCAGCATTTT. Its translation is CSARIGGDDQPQHF. This chain joins TRBV20-1 and TRBJ1-5; possible D gene TRBD1, 6 bases. This CDR3 is 14 amino acids long. From germline, CDR1 is DFQATT and CDR2 SNEGSKA (reference sequence). V was clipped by 3 bases and J by 7 bases, with 16 bases between them.